The 17 T cell receptor beta chains listed next were all sequenced from one sample in a study of regulatory T cells in long-lasting Graves disease. Construction of the TCR beta libraries employed iRepertoire HTBI primers in conjunction with Arm-PCR of CDR3 regions. TCRdb itself ran the multiplex PCR reads through MiXCR, one entry per CDR3 protein. This table holds roughly 350,000 distinct CDR3 sequences, over 15% found once. Sample time point: newly diagnosed GD, antithyroid drugs for less than 3 months. RNA extracted from PBMCs served as the sequencing template. This sample was shared with a second study, whose subject was T cells in Graves' hyperthyroidism and ophthalmopathy.

The sequencing here drew on peripheral blood mononuclear cells (PBMCs), taken at new diagnosis, from a patient treated with antithyroid drugs. These receptors were obtained from a man in his forties with Graves disease.

This clonotype was found many times. The rearrangement uses TRBV5-1 and TRBJ2-1; perhaps D is TRBD1 or TRBD2 (5 bases each). The V gene's germline CDR1 is SGHRS and CDR2 YFSETQ. The CDR3 runs 15 residues. V shed 0 bases and J shed 4 bases, with 11 bases lying between them. The CDR3 bases are TGCGCCAGCAGCTTGGCTCGGGACGGGTACAATGAGCAGTTCTTC. Its translation is CASSLARDGYNEQFF. Drawing the rest from reference TRBV5-1 and TRBJ2-1, the complete variable domain is KAGVTQTPRYLIKTRGQQVTLSCSPISGHRSVSWYQQTPGQGLQFLFEYFSETQRNKGNFPGRFSGRQFSNSRSEMNVSTLELGDSALYLCASSLARDGYNEQFFGPGTRLTVL.

V usage is TRBV20-1 and J usage is TRBJ1-4; no clear D gene. The CDR3 spans 12 residues. Germline CDR1 is DFQATT and CDR2 is SNEGSKA (reference sequence). V lost 5 bases and J 4 bases, leaving 8 bases between the germline ends. CDR3: CSAGRVNEKLFF. The CDR3 DNA reads as TGCAGTGCTGGACGGGTTAATGAAAAACTGTTTTTT.

The CDR3 protein is CASSLDRSNLFF. CDR3 in DNA: TGTGCCAGCAGTTTAGACCGGTCAAACCTGTTTTTT. The chain is built from TRBV12-3 or TRBV12-4 and TRBJ2-2; D gene ambiguous. The CDR3 contains 12 residues. V gave up 1 base and J gave up 14 bases, with 11 bases separating them.

This clonotype was picked up a small number of times. The chain couples TRBV4-1 to TRBJ2-2; possibly TRBD1 for D (5 bases). The germline gives CDR1 MGHRA, CDR2 YSYEKL. CDR3 size: 16 residues. Deletions cut 0 bases from V and 5 bases from J, with 13 bases between. The CDR3 region is CASSQEGRVRTGELFF. In DNA, the CDR3 is TGCGCCAGCAGCCAAGAGGGCAGGGTGAGAACCGGGGAGCTGTTTTTT.

This clonotype was detected ten times or more. J is TRBJ1-2 and V is TRBV5-1, with D possibly being TRBD1 (5 bases). Trimming removed 2 bases from V and 6 bases from J, with 17 bases in between. Germline CDR1 reads SGHRS; CDR2 reads YFSETQ. The CDR3 contains 15 residues. The CDR3 is CASSLGTAALNGYTF. CDR3 DNA: TGCGCCAGCAGCTTAGGGACTGCGGCTTTGAATGGCTACACCTTC.

About this clonotype: A much larger clone is a single base away; this may be a read error. The V and J genes are TRBV27 and TRBJ2-7; unclear D gene. Germline V gene lookup returns CDR1 MNHEY and CDR2 SMNVEV (reference sequence). The V gene lost 2 bases and the J gene lost 2 bases, with 16 bases spanning the gap. This CDR3 is 16 amino acids long. CDR3 protein: CASSLHPRRITYEQYF. The CDR3 coding sequence is TGTGCCAGCAGTTTACACCCACGGAGAATAACCTACGAGCAGTACTTC.

As regards this clonotype: Given a much more abundant clone one base away, this may be a read error. The V and J genes are TRBV10-3 and TRBJ1-1; 7 bases fit TRBD1. CDR1 and CDR2 (germline): ENHRY, SYGVKD. CDR3 length: 15 amino acids. The CDR3 reads CAISEGKGGITEALF. The CDR3 DNA sequence: TGTGCCATCAGTGAAGGGAAAGGGGGCATTACTGAAGCTCTCTTT.

The table lists this clonotype with many counts. This chain connects TRBV29-1 to TRBJ2-3; 7 bases are a match to TRBD2. The CDR3 runs to 13 residues. With V trimmed by 3 bases and J by 5 bases, 5 bases remained unmatched. The V gene's germline CDR1 is SQVTM and CDR2 ANQGSEA. CDR3 nucleotide sequence: TGCAGCGTTGATAAGCGGGGTATAGATACGCAGTATTTT. Its translation: CSVDKRGIDTQYF.

In regard to this clonotype: A read error likely explains this, since a far larger clone differs by one base. The chain links TRBV6-2 or TRBV6-3 to TRBJ1-1; D remains ambiguous. The CDR3 runs 15 residues. Germline lookup yields CDR1 MNHEY and CDR2 SVGEGT. Trimming pared 7 bases from V and 4 bases from J, leaving 19 bases between. CDR3 in amino acids: CASTPPGAASTEAFF. Written as DNA, the CDR3 is TGTGCCAGCACACCCCCGGGCGCGGCGAGCACTGAAGCTTTCTTT.

Ten or more counts support this clonotype. The chain is built from TRBV13 and TRBJ1-2; D might be TRBD1 (6 bases). Trimming took 7 bases from V and 0 from J, leaving 9 bases between them. Germline V gene sequence: CDR1 PRHDT, CDR2 FYEKMQ (reference sequence). This CDR3 region has 13 residues. This CDR3 reads CASKGVANYGYTF. CDR3 coding DNA: TGTGCCAGCAAGGGGGTAGCTAACTATGGCTACACCTTC.

This chain uses TRBV5-1 with TRBJ2-6; TRBD2 might be the D (5 bases). This CDR3 is 16 amino acids long. Germline assignment: CDR1 SGHRS and CDR2 YFSETQ. Trimming pared 1 base from V and 0 bases from J, leaving 8 bases between. This CDR3 is CASSLSGNSGANVLTF. The CDR3 region has the DNA TGCGCCAGCAGCTTGTCGGGGAACTCTGGGGCCAACGTCCTGACTTTC.

This clonotype was seen repeatedly, ten times or more. The chain has TRBV6-1 and TRBJ2-3, with D maybe TRBD1 (5 bases). The CDR3 consists of 15 residues. V lost 4 bases and J 0 bases, leaving 11 bases between the germline ends. From germline, CDR1 is MNHNS and CDR2 SASEGT. DNA of the CDR3: TGTGCCAGCAGTGGACAGCACACTAGCACAGATACGCAGTATTTT. It translates to CASSGQHTSTDTQYF.

This clonotype was seen at least ten times. The chain has TRBV4-2 and TRBJ2-5; D uncertain. Trimming left V 1 base short and J 5 bases short, with 11 bases between. The V gene's germline CDR1 is LGHNA and CDR2 YNFKEQ. The CDR3 spans 14 residues. The CDR3 is CASSQGSGQETQYF. The CDR3 DNA follows: TGTGCCAGCAGCCAAGGTTCCGGGCAGGAGACCCAGTACTTC.

Note on this clonotype: A much larger clone is a single base away; this may be a read error. The chain couples TRBV27 to TRBJ1-5; D is uncertain. V gave up 3 bases and J gave up 5 bases, with 11 bases separating them. Germline V gives CDR1 MNHEY, CDR2 SMNVEV (reference sequence). The CDR3 runs to 14 residues. The CDR3 coding sequence is TGTGCCAGCAGTTTTTTGGGGATCCATCAGCCCCAGCATTTT. Translated: CASSFLGIHQPQHF.

Only a few counts were recorded for this clonotype. Since a much larger clone is just one base distant, this may be a read error. The chain recombines TRBV28 with TRBJ1-4, with a possible D match to TRBD1 (6 bases). Germline CDR1 MDHEN, CDR2 SYDVKM. Trimming shortened V by 7 bases and J by 4 bases, and 19 bases separated the two germline ends. The CDR3 totals 16 residues. CDR3 sequence: CASTHFTGIGNEKLFF. The CDR3 DNA follows: TGTGCCAGCACCCATTTTACAGGGATCGGTAATGAAAAACTGTTTTTT.

In its sample, this clonotype was seen many times. The chain uses TRBV20-1 and TRBJ2-5, with D possibly being TRBD2 (5 bases). In germline, CDR1 is DFQATT, CDR2 SNEGSKA (reference sequence). V dropped 5 bases and J dropped 4 bases, with 17 bases sitting between them. The CDR3 has 14 amino acids. For the CDR3, the DNA is TGCAGTGCTCCGATCAGGAGGAGCCGAGAGACCCAGTACTTC. It translates to CSAPIRRSRETQYF.

In DNA form, the CDR3 reads TGTGCCAGCTCACCACCGGGACAGGGTGTTGAAAAACTGTTTTTT. Amino acids: CASSPPGQGVEKLFF. The V and J genes are TRBV18 and TRBJ1-4, with 9 bases fitting TRBD1. Germline loops: CDR1 KGHSH, CDR2 LQKENI. This CDR3 comprises 15 residues. V shed 0 bases and J 7 bases; nucleotides not matched to a gene: 3.